This T cell receptor (beta chain) was identified in a study of blood T cell repertoires in COVID-19. The wider study: There were acute and convalescent COVID-19 samples, and they came from the United States, Italy and Spain. Sources were T cells, B-cell-depleted T cells, or PBMCs; the material itself was cDNA or gDNA.

As handled by the study authors: Estimates of nucleated cell counts were drawn from the amplification of reference gene primers. Sequencing used immunoSEQ multiplex PCR; TCRdb keeps in-frame clones, though not all of them. V and J calls and clone size are as listed in that table; D and trimming were resolved from the DNA. The table includes more than 100,000 clones, 87% detected once. This sequence was found in a woman in her fifties or sixties with acute or convalescent COVID-19. What was sequenced was peripheral blood.

DNA of the CDR3: TGCGCCAGCACTCACTCCGGTGGGGAGGAAAAACTGTTTTTT. Translating gives CASTHSGGEEKLFF. The rearrangement uses TRBV5-1 and TRBJ1-4, with D unclear. Germline V gene lookup returns CDR1 SGHRS and CDR2 YFSETQ. V shed 6 bases and J shed 8 bases, with 17 bases lying between them. CDR3 length: 14 amino acids.